Given below is one T cell receptor (beta chain) in context. V lost 0 bases and J lost 1, with 10 bases in between. CDR3 length equals 15 residues. CDR1 and CDR2 (germline): SGHRS, YFSETQ. Clones were sequenced by immunoSEQ multiplex PCR, and TCRdb holds only the in-frame ones, with some missing. This sample carries over 600,000 clones, 80% to 90% of them seen once, and the ten largest clones take roughly 0.26%. This entry comes from a study of blood T cell repertoires in COVID-19. Study summary: Whether acute or convalescent, the COVID-19 samples came from the United States, Italy and Spain.

Sequenced input: peripheral blood. The chain combines TRBV5-1 with TRBJ2-5; D may be TRBD2 (6 bases). This receptor was taken from a woman aged 18-29 years with acute or convalescent COVID-19. CDR3 amino acids: CASSLAWGVQETQYF. In nucleotides, the CDR3 is TGCGCCAGCAGCTTGGCCTGGGGGGTCCAAGAGACCCAGTACTTC.